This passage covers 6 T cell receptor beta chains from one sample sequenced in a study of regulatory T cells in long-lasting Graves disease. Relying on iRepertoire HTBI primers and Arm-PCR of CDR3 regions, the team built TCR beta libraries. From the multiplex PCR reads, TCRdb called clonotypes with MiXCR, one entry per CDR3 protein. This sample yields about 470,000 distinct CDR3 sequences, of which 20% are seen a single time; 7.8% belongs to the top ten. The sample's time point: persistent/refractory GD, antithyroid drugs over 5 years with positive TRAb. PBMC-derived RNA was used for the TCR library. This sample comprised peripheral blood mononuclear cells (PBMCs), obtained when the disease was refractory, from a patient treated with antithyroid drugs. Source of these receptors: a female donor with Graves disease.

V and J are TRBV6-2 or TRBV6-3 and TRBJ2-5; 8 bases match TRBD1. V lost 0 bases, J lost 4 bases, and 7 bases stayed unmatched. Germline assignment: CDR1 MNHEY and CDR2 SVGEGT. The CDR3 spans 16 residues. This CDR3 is CASSYSIQGDRETQYF. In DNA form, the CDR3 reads TGTGCCAGCAGTTACTCGATACAGGGGGATCGAGAGACCCAGTACTTC.

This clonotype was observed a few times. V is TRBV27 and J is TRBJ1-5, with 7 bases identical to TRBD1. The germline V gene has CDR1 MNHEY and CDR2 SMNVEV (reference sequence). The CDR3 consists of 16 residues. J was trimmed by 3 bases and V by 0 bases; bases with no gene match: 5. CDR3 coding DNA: TGTGCCAGCAGTTTATCCGGACAGGCCCCCAATCAGCCCCAGCATTTT. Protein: CASSLSGQAPNQPQHF.

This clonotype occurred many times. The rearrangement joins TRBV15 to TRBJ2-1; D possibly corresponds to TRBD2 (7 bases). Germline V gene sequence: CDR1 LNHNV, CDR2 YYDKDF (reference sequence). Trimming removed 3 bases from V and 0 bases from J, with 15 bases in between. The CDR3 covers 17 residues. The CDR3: CATSRARGGRSYNEQFF. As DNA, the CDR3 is TGTGCCACCAGCAGGGCGAGGGGGGGTCGCTCCTACAATGAGCAGTTCTTC.

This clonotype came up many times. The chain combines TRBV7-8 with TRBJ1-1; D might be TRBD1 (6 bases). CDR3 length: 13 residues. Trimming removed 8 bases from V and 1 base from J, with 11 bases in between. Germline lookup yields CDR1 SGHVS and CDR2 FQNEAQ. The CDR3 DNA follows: TGTGCCAGCCTTGAGGACAGGAACACTGAAGCTTTCTTT. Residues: CASLEDRNTEAFF.

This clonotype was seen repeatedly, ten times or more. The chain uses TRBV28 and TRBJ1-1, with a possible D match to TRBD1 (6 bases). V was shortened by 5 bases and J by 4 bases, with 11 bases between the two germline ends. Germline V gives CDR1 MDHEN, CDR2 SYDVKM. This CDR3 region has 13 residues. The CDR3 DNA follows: TGTGCCAGCAGTCCAGGGGTTGGCACTGAAGCTTTCTTT. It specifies CASSPGVGTEAFF.

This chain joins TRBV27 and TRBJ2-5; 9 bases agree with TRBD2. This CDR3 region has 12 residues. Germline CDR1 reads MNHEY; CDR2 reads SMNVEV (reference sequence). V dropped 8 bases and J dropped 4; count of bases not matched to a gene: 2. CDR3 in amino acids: CASGTSLETQYF. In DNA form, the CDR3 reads TGTGCCAGCGGGACTAGCCTAGAGACCCAGTACTTC.